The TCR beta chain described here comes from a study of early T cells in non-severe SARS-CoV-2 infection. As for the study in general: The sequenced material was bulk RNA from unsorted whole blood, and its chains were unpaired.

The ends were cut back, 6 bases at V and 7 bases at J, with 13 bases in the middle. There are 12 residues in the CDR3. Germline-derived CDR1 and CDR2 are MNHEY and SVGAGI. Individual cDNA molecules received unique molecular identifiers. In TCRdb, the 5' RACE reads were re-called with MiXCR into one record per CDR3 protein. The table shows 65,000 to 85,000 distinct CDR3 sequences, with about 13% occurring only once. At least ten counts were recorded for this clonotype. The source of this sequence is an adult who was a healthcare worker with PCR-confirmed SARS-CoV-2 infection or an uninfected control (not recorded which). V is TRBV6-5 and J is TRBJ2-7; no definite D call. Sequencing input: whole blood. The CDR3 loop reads CASRAPTLEQYF. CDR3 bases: TGTGCCAGCAGGGCCCCGACGTTGGAGCAGTACTTC.